Listed here are 22 T cell receptor beta chains from one sample, sequenced in a study of healthy donors' naive CD4 and CD8 T cells. Starting from roughly 0.55 ug of total RNA, TCR libraries were made with linear amplification. MiXCR, run by TCRdb on the reads, gives a single entry per CDR3 protein. This table has around 200,000 distinct CDR3 sequences, around 70% appearing once. Material: naive CD4+ and CD8+ T cells sorted from blood, pooled from several donors. Receptors originate from a pool of human donors in good health; the sample pools cells from several healthy donors.

V and J are TRBV19 and TRBJ2-1; D is ambiguous. Trimming removed 3 bases at V and 0 bases at J, with 12 bases between. Germline V CDR1 and CDR2: LNHDA, SQIVND (reference sequence). This CDR3 has 16 residues. CDR3 nucleotide sequence: TGTGCCAGTAGTATCAACGGCCAGAGCTCCTACAATGAGCAGTTCTTC. Translation: CASSINGQSSYNEQFF. Complete variable domain (other parts from reference TRBV19 and TRBJ2-1): DGGITQSPKYLFRKEGQNVTLSCEQNLNHDAMYWYRQDPGQGLRLIYYSQIVNDFQKGDIAEGYSVSREKKESFPLTVTSAQKNPTAFYLCASSINGQSSYNEQFFGPGTRLTVL.

CDR3 loop: CSARLQGHEQYF. DNA for the CDR3: TGCAGTGCTAGACTACAGGGTCACGAGCAGTACTTC. The chain carries TRBV20-1 and TRBJ2-7; possible D gene TRBD1, 6 bases. The CDR3 is made up of 12 amino acids. V was pared by 2 bases and J by 5 bases, with 10 bases between. Germline assignment: CDR1 DFQATT and CDR2 SNEGSKA (reference sequence).

This clonotype came up a few times. The J gene is TRBJ2-1, the V gene TRBV29-1; D unclear. The germline V gene encodes CDR1 SQVTM and CDR2 ANQGSEA. V gave up 5 bases and J gave up 11 bases, with 10 bases separating them. The CDR3 is made up of 10 amino acids. In nucleotides, the CDR3 is TGCAGCGTTAACGTACTCCAGCAGTTCTTC. Its translation: CSVNVLQQFF.

This chain uses TRBV5-6 with TRBJ1-1; D gene ambiguous. The ends were cut back, 0 bases at V and 6 bases at J, with 9 bases in the middle. Germline CDR1 and CDR2: SGHDT and YYEEEE. The CDR3 loop spans 13 amino acids. CDR3 in amino acids: CASSLGVLSEAFF. The CDR3 region has the DNA TGTGCCAGCAGCTTGGGGGTACTCTCTGAAGCTTTCTTT.

This chain links TRBV5-1 with TRBJ2-1, with D possibly being TRBD2 (5 bases). Germline-derived CDR1 and CDR2 are SGHRS and YFSETQ. The CDR3 is made up of 16 amino acids. The V end was cut by 0 bases, the J end by 10 bases, with 20 bases between. CDR3 coding DNA: TGCGCCAGCAGCTTGGAGCGGACCTTAACTAATAAAGAGCAGTTCTTC. As protein: CASSLERTLTNKEQFF. Full variable domain (remainder filled in from reference TRBV5-1 and TRBJ2-1): KAGVTQTPRYLIKTRGQQVTLSCSPISGHRSVSWYQQTPGQGLQFLFEYFSETQRNKGNFPGRFSGRQFSNSRSEMNVSTLELGDSALYLCASSLERTLTNKEQFFGPGTRLTVL.

The chain couples TRBV27 to TRBJ1-2; the D gene is possibly TRBD1 (5 bases). CDR3 length: 15 amino acids. Per germline, CDR1 MNHEY and CDR2 SMNVEV (reference sequence). V gave up 6 bases and J gave up 4 bases, with 18 bases separating them. Here the CDR3 DNA reads TGTGCCAGCAGCTCAACAGGTTTCTCGGGCTATGGCTACACCTTC. Translating gives CASSSTGFSGYGYTF.

The chain carries TRBV19 and TRBJ2-7; 11 bases are shared with TRBD2. Germline CDR1 is LNHDA and CDR2 is SQIVND (reference sequence). The CDR3 extends over 15 amino acids. V lost 5 bases, J lost 3 bases, and 6 bases stayed unmatched. In DNA, the CDR3 is TGTGCCAGTAGTCCGCGACTAGCGGGAAGCTACGAGCAGTACTTC. It yields the protein CASSPRLAGSYEQYF. Using reference TRBV19 and TRBJ2-7 for the parts outside the CDR3, the full variable domain is DGGITQSPKYLFRKEGQNVTLSCEQNLNHDAMYWYRQDPGQGLRLIYYSQIVNDFQKGDIAEGYSVSREKKESFPLTVTSAQKNPTAFYLCASSPRLAGSYEQYFGPGTRLTVT.

The rearrangement links TRBV6-5 to TRBJ1-1; D perhaps matches TRBD1 (5 bases). The CDR3 sequence is 12 residues long. Per germline, CDR1 MNHEY and CDR2 SVGAGI. V dropped 5 bases and J dropped 8 bases, with 12 bases sitting between them. The CDR3 bases are TGTGCCAGCAGTACAGGCGGGTCCGAAGCTTTCTTT. Amino acid sequence: CASSTGGSEAFF.

The V and J genes are TRBV30 and TRBJ1-6; 7 bases agree with TRBD1. The germline gives CDR1 GTSNPN, CDR2 SVGIG (reference sequence). Trimming cost V 3 bases and J 10 bases; bases outside gene matches: 6. The CDR3 extends over 13 amino acids. The CDR3, as DNA: TGTGCCTGGAGCGGAGGGACAGAATCACCCCTCCACTTT. Its protein product is CAWSGGTESPLHF. The full variable domain, with the rest looked up from reference TRBV30 and TRBJ1-6, is SQTIHQWPATLVQPVGSPLSLECTVEGTSNPNLYWYRQAAGRGLQLLFYSVGIGQISSEVPQNLSASRPQDRQFILSSKKLLLSDSGFYLCAWSGGTESPLHFGNGTRLTVT.

V gene TRBV27 combines with J gene TRBJ2-7; 7 bases map to TRBD1. Looked up from germline, CDR1 is MNHEY and CDR2 is SMNVEV (reference sequence). This CDR3 comprises 13 residues. The V segment lost 4 bases and the J segment 5 bases; nucleotides outside the gene matches: 5. The CDR3, as DNA: TGTGCCAGCAGTTGGGACAGAACTCACGAGCAGTACTTC. Its translation: CASSWDRTHEQYF.

The chain links TRBV30 to TRBJ1-1; no definite D call. Germline CDR1 is GTSNPN and CDR2 is SVGIG (reference sequence). With 2 bases removed from V and 8 bases from J, the gap between germline ends came to 9 bases. The CDR3 covers 11 residues. The CDR3 coding sequence is TGTGCCTGGAGTAAAAGCCCCGAAGCTTTCTTT. As protein: CAWSKSPEAFF. The full variable domain, in which reference TRBV30 and TRBJ1-1 provide the parts outside the CDR3, is SQTIHQWPATLVQPVGSPLSLECTVEGTSNPNLYWYRQAAGRGLQLLFYSVGIGQISSEVPQNLSASRPQDRQFILSSKKLLLSDSGFYLCAWSKSPEAFFGQGTRLTVV.

V gene TRBV5-6 combines with J gene TRBJ2-1, with 8 bases identical to TRBD1. The CDR3 extends over 16 amino acids. The J segment lost 8 bases and the V segment lost 4 bases, leaving 14 bases of the junction unmatched. In germline, CDR1 is SGHDT, CDR2 YYEEEE. This chain's CDR3 is CASSLIPRQGWYEQFF. CDR3 nucleotides: TGTGCCAGCAGCCTCATCCCGAGACAGGGGTGGTATGAGCAGTTCTTC.

The CDR3 is CAIRGLAGDSSYNEQFF. CDR3 bases: TGTGCCATCAGGGGACTAGCGGGAGATAGCTCCTACAATGAGCAGTTCTTC. This chain links TRBV10-3 with TRBJ2-1; 14 nucleotides match TRBD2. The V segment lost 6 bases and the J segment 0 bases; nucleotides outside the gene matches: 4. The CDR3 runs 17 residues. Germline CDR1 ENHRY, CDR2 SYGVKD.

The V and J genes are TRBV29-1 and TRBJ2-5; the match to TRBD1 covers 9 bases. Germline V lookup: CDR1 SQVTM, CDR2 ANQGSEA. This CDR3 comprises 14 residues. V lost 6 bases, J lost 5 bases, and 10 bases stayed unmatched. CDR3 nucleotide sequence: TGCAGCGTGGTTGGGACAGGGCGAGAGGAGACCCAGTACTTC. Translating it yields CSVVGTGREETQYF.

This chain uses TRBV29-1 with TRBJ2-7; 7 positions match TRBD1. The V segment lost 3 bases and the J segment 5 bases; nucleotides outside the gene matches: 10. The CDR3 is 14 residues long. Germline-derived CDR1 and CDR2 are SQVTM and ANQGSEA. CDR3 in amino acids: CSVEKRDSSNEQYF. The DNA for the CDR3 is TGCAGCGTTGAGAAGAGGGACAGCAGCAACGAGCAGTACTTC.

The table lists this clonotype with a count of one. The V gene is TRBV6-5, the J gene TRBJ2-5; 7 bases agree with TRBD1. Germline CDR1 reads MNHEY; CDR2 reads SVGAGI. The CDR3 contains 12 residues. Losses at the gene ends were 6 bases for V and 7 bases for J; bases not matched to a gene: 5. The CDR3 loop is CASSHRGRTQYF. The CDR3 DNA follows: TGTGCCAGCAGCCACAGGGGAAGGACCCAGTACTTC.

This clonotype was counted a single time. The genes are TRBV2 and TRBJ2-2; D is unresolved. Germline CDR1 is SNHLY and CDR2 is FYNNEI. V was cut by 10 bases and J by 0 bases, with 12 bases left in between. The CDR3 length is 14 residues. For the CDR3, the DNA is TGTGCCACCCAGACTTCATCGAACACCGGGGAGCTGTTTTTT. Encoded protein: CATQTSSNTGELFF.

V and J are TRBV29-1 and TRBJ2-7; 7 positions agree with TRBD1. This CDR3 contains 12 residues. Germline CDR1 reads SQVTM; CDR2 reads ANQGSEA. After removal of 5 bases from V and 2 bases from J, the junction contained 3 bases not matched to a gene. CDR3 sequence: CSVLDRAYEQYF. In DNA, the CDR3 is TGCAGCGTTCTCGACAGGGCCTACGAGCAGTACTTC.

The CDR3 DNA follows: TGTGCCAGCAGTTTAAACACTTTCTATGGCTACACCTTC. Amino acid sequence: CASSLNTFYGYTF. This chain uses TRBV12-3 or TRBV12-4 with TRBJ1-2; D unresolved. The CDR3 contains 13 residues. V lost 2 bases and J lost 4, with 8 bases in between.

The chain employs TRBV20-1 and TRBJ2-5, with 10 bases matching TRBD2. The CDR3 sequence is 13 residues long. Looked up from germline, CDR1 is DFQATT and CDR2 is SNEGSKA (reference sequence). V shed 5 bases, J shed 2 bases, and the junction held 2 bases outside the gene matches. The CDR3 DNA reads as TGCAGTGCTGGGACTAGCGAACAAGAGACCCAGTACTTC. It encodes CSAGTSEQETQYF.

The gene calls are TRBV29-1 and TRBJ2-5; perhaps TRBD1 as D (7 bases). The CDR3 has 13 amino acids. Germline values: CDR1 SQVTM, CDR2 ANQGSEA. The ends were cut back, 3 bases at V and 5 bases at J, with 13 bases in the middle. The CDR3 region is CSVETGRRETQYF. The CDR3 nucleotides read TGCAGCGTTGAGACAGGGAGGCGGGAGACCCAGTACTTC. Filled out from reference TRBV29-1 and TRBJ2-5, the complete variable domain reads SAVISQKPSRDICQRGTSLTIQCQVDSQVTMMFWYRQQPGQSLTLIATANQGSEATYESGFVIDKFPISRPNLTFSTLTVSNMSPEDSSIYLCSVETGRRETQYFGPGTRLLVL.

V is TRBV6-5 and J is TRBJ1-3; D remains unclear. This CDR3 has 16 residues. Trimming left V 2 bases short and J 0 bases short, with 11 bases between. Germline V gene sequence: CDR1 MNHEY, CDR2 SVGAGI. CDR3 region: CASSYMGSSSGNTIYF. The CDR3 DNA reads TGTGCCAGCAGTTACATGGGGTCCTCCTCTGGAAACACCATATATTTT.